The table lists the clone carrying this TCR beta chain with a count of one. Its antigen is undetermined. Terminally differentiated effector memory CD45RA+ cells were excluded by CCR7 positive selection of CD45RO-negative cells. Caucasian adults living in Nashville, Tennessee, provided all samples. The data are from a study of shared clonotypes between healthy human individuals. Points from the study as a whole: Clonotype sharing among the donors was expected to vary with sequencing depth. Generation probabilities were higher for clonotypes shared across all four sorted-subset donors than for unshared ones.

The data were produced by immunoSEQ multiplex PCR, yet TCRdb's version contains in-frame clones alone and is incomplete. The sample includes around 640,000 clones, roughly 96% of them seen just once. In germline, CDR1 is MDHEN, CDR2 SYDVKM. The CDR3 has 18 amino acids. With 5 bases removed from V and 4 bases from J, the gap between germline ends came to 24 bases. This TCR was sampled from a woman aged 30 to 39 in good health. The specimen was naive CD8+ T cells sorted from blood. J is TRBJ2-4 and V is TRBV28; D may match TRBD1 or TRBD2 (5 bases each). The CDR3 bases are TGTGCCAGCAGTCAATACACGGGGCTATCCGGGATTAAAAACATTCAGTACTTC. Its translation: CASSQYTGLSGIKNIQYF.